A single sample is the source of the 22 T cell receptor beta chains below, sequenced in a study of T cells in localized non-small cell lung cancer. Only in-frame clones appear in the TCRdb table, and some are missing; sequencing was by immunoSEQ multiplex PCR. The top ten hold approximately 16% of the sample, which has approximately 52,000 clones, approximately 75% seen once. Sequenced here: peripheral blood, sampled before any cancer treatment. The receptors originated from a man aged 40-75 years with stage I squamous cell lung carcinoma.

The genes are TRBV5-4 and TRBJ1-2; tentative D call: TRBD1 (5 bases). V was shortened by 2 bases and J by 4 bases, with 27 bases between the two germline ends. The CDR3 has 19 amino acids. CDR1 is SGHNT and CDR2 is YYREEE in the germline V gene (reference sequence). In nucleotides, the CDR3 is TGTGCCAGCAGCTTCAATATCCGGGACGCAGGAACGAGTGGCTATGGCTACACCTTC. Translated: CASSFNIRDAGTSGYGYTF.

The chain combines TRBV7-9 with TRBJ2-1, with D hard to call. Trimming removed 5 bases from V and 9 bases from J, with 17 bases in between. The germline gives CDR1 SEHNR, CDR2 FQNEAQ (reference sequence). CDR3 length equals 14 residues. CDR3 protein: CASSPPAVRTEQFF. The CDR3 nucleotides read TGTGCCAGCAGCCCCCCCGCAGTCCGTACTGAGCAGTTCTTC.

The CDR3 spells CASRDQGGYGYTF. In DNA, the CDR3 is TGTGCCAGCAGAGACCAAGGCGGATATGGCTACACCTTC. The chain carries TRBV27 and TRBJ1-2; no clear D gene. V dropped 6 bases and J dropped 5 bases, with 13 bases sitting between them. The germline V gene has CDR1 MNHEY and CDR2 SMNVEV (reference sequence). CDR3 length: 13 amino acids.

A few counts support this clone. This rearrangement joins TRBV5-6 to TRBJ1-4; D possibly corresponds to TRBD1 (6 bases). The CDR3 is 14 amino acids. Deletions cut 4 bases from V and 8 bases from J, with 15 bases between. The germline CDR1 and CDR2 sequences are SGHDT and YYEEEE. For the CDR3, the DNA is TGTGCCAGCAGCGTCAGGGGTCAAGGGGAAAAACTGTTTTTT. Encoded protein: CASSVRGQGEKLFF.

The chain has TRBV5-1 and TRBJ1-3, with a possible D match to TRBD1 (5 bases). Germline V lookup: CDR1 SGHRS, CDR2 YFSETQ. This CDR3 is 14 amino acids long. V was trimmed by 5 bases and J by 1 base, leaving 10 bases between them. Written as DNA, the CDR3 is TGCGCCAGCAGACCTGGGGGTTCTGGAAACACCATATATTTT. Its protein product is CASRPGGSGNTIYF.

The genes are TRBV6-5 and TRBJ1-6; D unclear. CDR3 length equals 13 residues. Germline V gene data show CDR1 as MNHEY and CDR2 as SVGAGI. V lost 7 bases and J lost 10, with 14 bases in between. CDR3: CASTRSSDSPLHF. The DNA for the CDR3 is TGTGCCAGCACCCGCTCGTCTGACTCACCCCTCCACTTT.

The rearrangement uses TRBV7-3 and TRBJ2-7; weak D call: TRBD2 (6 bases). The CDR3 totals 13 residues. The V gene lost 4 bases and the J gene lost 2 bases, with 9 bases spanning the gap. Germline loops: CDR1 SGHTA, CDR2 FQGTGA. The CDR3: CASSSGSAYEQYF. In nucleotides, the CDR3 is TGTGCCAGCAGCTCCGGGAGTGCCTACGAGCAGTACTTC.

V is TRBV9 and J is TRBJ2-5; no reliable D call. Germline V gene data show CDR1 as SGDLS and CDR2 as YYNGEE. Trimming removed 0 bases at V and 5 bases at J, with 14 bases between. CDR3 length: 15 residues. The CDR3 is CASSVAEGMRETQYF. DNA for the CDR3: TGTGCCAGCAGCGTAGCTGAAGGGATGAGGGAGACCCAGTACTTC.

The chain is built from TRBV4-1 and TRBJ1-6, with 7 positions matching TRBD1. This CDR3 contains 17 residues. Trimming cost V 5 bases and J 10 bases; bases outside gene matches: 17. Germline V lookup: CDR1 MGHRA, CDR2 YSYEKL. The CDR3 bases are TGCGCCAGCAGCTCCCTGACAGGGAGGGATCTAGTGTCACCCCTCCACTTT. This codes for CASSSLTGRDLVSPLHF.

This clone has more than one count but fewer than ten. The J gene is TRBJ1-1, the V gene TRBV14, with D maybe TRBD1 (5 bases). With 4 bases removed from V and 3 bases from J, the gap between germline ends came to 9 bases. The CDR3 runs 13 residues. Looked up from germline, CDR1 is SGHDN and CDR2 is FVKESK. The CDR3 reads CASSRRGDTEAFF. DNA for the CDR3: TGTGCCAGCAGCCGGAGGGGAGACACTGAAGCTTTCTTT.

The rearrangement uses TRBV30 and TRBJ1-3; D perhaps matches TRBD1 (5 bases). The CDR3 is 14 residues long. Trimming shortened V by 4 bases and J by 2 bases, and 12 bases separated the two germline ends. Germline-derived CDR1 and CDR2 are GTSNPN and SVGIG (reference sequence). The CDR3 region is CAWISAGTGNTIYF. CDR3 in DNA: TGTGCCTGGATATCGGCAGGGACTGGAAACACCATATATTTT.

CDR3 sequence (DNA): TGTGCCAGCAGCCCTGACAGCCTCAATCAGCCCCAGCATTTT. The encoded protein is CASSPDSLNQPQHF. The chain uses TRBV6-5 and TRBJ1-5; D might be TRBD1 (5 bases). Trimming pared 6 bases from V and 3 bases from J, leaving 12 bases between. Looked up from germline, CDR1 is MNHEY and CDR2 is SVGAGI. The length of the CDR3 is 14 residues.

The chain carries TRBV9 and TRBJ2-7; either TRBD1 or TRBD2 may fit D (5 bases each). Looked up from germline, CDR1 is SGDLS and CDR2 is YYNGEE. The germline V and J ends were trimmed by 2 bases and 0 bases, with 12 bases remaining between them. This CDR3 has 15 residues. DNA of the CDR3: TGTGCCAGCAGCGTGGGGACGGTGGGCTCCTACGAGCAGTACTTC. This encodes CASSVGTVGSYEQYF.

This clone qualifies as medium-sized. The chain employs TRBV7-9 and TRBJ1-5; D is unclear. CDR1 SEHNR and CDR2 FQNEAQ come from the germline V gene (reference sequence). The CDR3 is 15 amino acids. V was shortened by 4 bases and J by 2 bases, with 12 bases between the two germline ends. The CDR3 reads CASSSPDSGNQPQHF. The DNA for the CDR3 is TGTGCCAGCAGCTCCCCCGATAGCGGCAATCAGCCCCAGCATTTT.

The chain recombines TRBV27 with TRBJ2-3; D might be TRBD2 (6 bases). Trimming pared 5 bases from V and 2 bases from J, leaving 20 bases between. CDR3 length equals 17 residues. CDR1 MNHEY and CDR2 SMNVEV come from the germline V gene (reference sequence). DNA for the CDR3: TGTGCCAGCAGTCCGCGGGACGATTCCGACCCCACAGATACGCAGTATTTT. The encoded protein is CASSPRDDSDPTDTQYF.

This chain connects TRBV7-9 to TRBJ1-2; D gene uncertain. Trimming stripped 5 bases from V and 2 bases from J, with 9 bases between. The CDR3 length is 13 residues. The germline V gene encodes CDR1 SEHNR and CDR2 FQNEAQ (reference sequence). The CDR3 sequence is CASSPGANYGYTF. As DNA, the CDR3 is TGTGCCAGCAGCCCTGGTGCCAACTATGGCTACACCTTC. Together with reference TRBV7-9 and TRBJ1-2, the CDR3 gives the full variable domain: DTGVSQNPRHKITKRGQNVTFRCDPISEHNRLYWYRQTLGQGPEFLTYFQNEAQLEKSRLLSDRFSAERPKGSFSTLEIQRTEQGDSAMYLCASSPGANYGYTFGSGTRLTVV.

The genes are TRBV6-5 and TRBJ2-7; 8 bases fit TRBD2. After removal of 0 bases from V and 5 bases from J, the junction contained 6 bases not matched to a gene. The germline V gene encodes CDR1 MNHEY and CDR2 SVGAGI. The CDR3 consists of 15 residues. CDR3 nucleotides: TGTGCCAGCAGTTACTCAGGGACTAGACCCCACGAGCAGTACTTC. Translation gives CASSYSGTRPHEQYF.

The chain has TRBV30 and TRBJ2-3; 9 bases line up with TRBD2. CDR3 length: 18 residues. CDR1 is GTSNPN and CDR2 is SVGIG in the germline V gene (reference sequence). The ends lost 0 bases at V and 1 base at J; junction bases unmatched: 11. CDR3 nucleotide sequence: TGTGCCTGGAGTGTACCGCGGGGGGGCCGGAAGGGCACAGATACGCAGTATTTT. The encoded protein is CAWSVPRGGRKGTDTQYF. The variable domain in full, completed from reference TRBV30 and TRBJ2-3, reads SQTIHQWPATLVQPVGSPLSLECTVEGTSNPNLYWYRQAAGRGLQLLFYSVGIGQISSEVPQNLSASRPQDRQFILSSKKLLLSDSGFYLCAWSVPRGGRKGTDTQYFGPGTRLTVL.

The CDR3, as DNA: TGTGCCTGGAGCGTAACCGGGACAGGGGGTTCACCCCTCCACTTT. Protein sequence: CAWSVTGTGGSPLHF. The rearrangement joins TRBV30 to TRBJ1-6; TRBD1 matches 11 bases. The CDR3 has 15 residues. Germline CDR1 and CDR2: GTSNPN and SVGIG (reference sequence). The ends lost 3 bases at V and 9 bases at J; junction bases unmatched: 7.

The J gene is TRBJ1-4, the V gene TRBV19; D gene unclear. Trimming took 5 bases from V and 0 from J, leaving 10 bases between them. In germline, CDR1 is LNHDA, CDR2 SQIVND (reference sequence). CDR3 length: 15 residues. The CDR3 DNA reads as TGTGCCAGTAGTCGCGCCGGGACAACTAATGAAAAACTGTTTTTT. Protein product: CASSRAGTTNEKLFF. Full variable domain (missing parts from reference TRBV19 and TRBJ1-4): DGGITQSPKYLFRKEGQNVTLSCEQNLNHDAMYWYRQDPGQGLRLIYYSQIVNDFQKGDIAEGYSVSREKKESFPLTVTSAQKNPTAFYLCASSRAGTTNEKLFFGSGTQLSVL.

The rearrangement joins TRBV6-4 to TRBJ2-2, with a weak D call TRBD1 (5 bases). CDR1 and CDR2 (germline): MRHNA, SNTAGT. Trimming cost V 4 bases and J 4 bases, with 10 bases left between them. This CDR3 comprises 14 residues. Written as DNA, the CDR3 is TGTGCCAGCAGTGTGCAGGGCGGCACCGGGGAGCTGTTTTTT. Its protein is CASSVQGGTGELFF.

The rearrangement links TRBV6-5 to TRBJ2-5; perhaps TRBD2 as D (6 bases). V lost 6 bases, J lost 5 bases, and 13 bases lay in between. The length of the CDR3 is 13 residues. Germline V gene data show CDR1 as MNHEY and CDR2 as SVGAGI. The CDR3 DNA sequence: TGTGCCAGCAGCCCTCGGGACTCCGAGACCCAGTACTTC. Protein product: CASSPRDSETQYF.